A selection of T cell receptor beta chains follows, all from one sample in a study of blood T cell repertoires in COVID-19. The repertoire was sequenced with immunoSEQ multiplex PCR; TCRdb's copy has only in-frame clones and lacks some. This sample yields 100,000 to 150,000 clones, of which over 75% are seen a single time; about 7% belongs to the top ten. Sequencing used peripheral blood. All receptors come from a man older than 75 with active or convalescent COVID-19. Each CDR3 is given with its conserved first and last residue. Fields, in order: CDR3 protein, CDR3 DNA, V gene, D gene, clone size, J gene. The D gene is left open where the match is weak. Size values are once, few and many counts, or a class for expanded clones, and some rows have none.

CDR3: CASSIAPSGFYEQYF; DNA: TGTGCCAGTAGTATAGCCCCTAGCGGGTTCTACGAGCAGTACTTC; V: TRBV19; D: TRBD2; size: .; J: TRBJ2-7
CDR3: CASSPGQLNTEAFF; DNA: TGTGCCAGCAGCCCGGGACAGCTAAACACTGAAGCTTTCTTT; V: TRBV3-1/TRBV3-2; D: TRBD1; size: .; J: TRBJ1-1
CDR3: CASSLEAVQMDEQYF; DNA: TGCGCCAGCAGCTTGGAAGCGGTGCAGATGGACGAGCAGTACTTC; V: TRBV5-1; D: .; size: .; J: TRBJ2-7
CDR3: CASSLVGRWNTGELFF; DNA: TGTGCCAGCAGCTTGGTTGGGAGGTGGAACACCGGGGAGCTGTTTTTT; V: TRBV5-5; D: .; size: .; J: TRBJ2-2
CDR3: CASSFRGSNTGELFF; DNA: TGTGCCAGCAGCTTCAGGGGCTCAAACACCGGGGAGCTGTTTTTT; V: TRBV11-3; D: .; size: .; J: TRBJ2-2
CDR3: CASSPTRLYSNQPQHF; DNA: TGTGCCAGCTCACCAACGAGGCTTTATAGCAATCAGCCCCAGCATTTT; V: TRBV18; D: .; size: .; J: TRBJ1-5
CDR3: CAISESLTQRTEAFF; DNA: TGTGCCATCAGTGAGTCGCTGACCCAGAGGACTGAAGCTTTCTTT; V: TRBV10-3; D: .; size: .; J: TRBJ1-1
CDR3: CASSLADSRRGYSNQPQHF; DNA: TGTGCCAGCAGCTTAGCGGACAGCCGGCGGGGGTATAGCAATCAGCCCCAGCATTTT; V: TRBV7-9; D: .; size: .; J: TRBJ1-5
CDR3: CATSRSGGGGAWGYTF; DNA: TGTGCCACCAGCAGATCTGGGGGCGGGGGCGCTTGGGGCTACACCTTC; V: TRBV15; D: .; size: once; J: TRBJ1-2
CDR3: CASSSPYSGGAPNEQFF; DNA: TGTGCCAGCAGCTCACCTTATAGCGGGGGGGCCCCCAATGAGCAGTTCTTC; V: TRBV28; D: TRBD2; size: .; J: TRBJ2-1
CDR3: CASRTTSGRQETQYF; DNA: TGTGCCAGCAGAACAACTAGCGGGAGGCAAGAGACCCAGTACTTC; V: TRBV6-5; D: TRBD2; size: medium-sized; J: TRBJ2-5
CDR3: CASSQGQNSYEQYF; DNA: TGTGCCAGCAGCCAGGGACAGAATTCCTACGAGCAGTACTTC; V: TRBV3-1/TRBV3-2; D: TRBD1; size: .; J: TRBJ2-7
CDR3: CASSLYSNQPQHF; DNA: TGTGCCAGCAGCTTGTATAGCAATCAGCCCCAGCATTTT; V: TRBV5-5; D: .; size: .; J: TRBJ1-5
CDR3: CAISEGTETNQPQHF; DNA: TGTGCCATCAGTGAGGGGACAGAAACGAATCAGCCCCAGCATTTT; V: TRBV10-3; D: TRBD1; size: .; J: TRBJ1-5
CDR3: CATSDSGVLQETQYF; DNA: TGTGCCACCAGTGATTCCGGGGTGCTACAAGAGACCCAGTACTTC; V: TRBV24-1; D: .; size: .; J: TRBJ2-5
CDR3: CAISGGLALNEQFF; DNA: TGTGCCATCAGCGGGGGACTAGCGCTCAATGAGCAGTTCTTC; V: TRBV10-3; D: TRBD2; size: .; J: TRBJ2-1
CDR3: CASSSAGEEQYF; DNA: TGTGCCAGCAGCTCCGCAGGGGAGGAGCAGTACTTC; V: TRBV28; D: .; size: .; J: TRBJ2-7
CDR3: CATSDPGGGGSYNEQFF; DNA: TGTGCCACCAGTGATCCGGGGGGCGGAGGGTCCTACAATGAGCAGTTCTTC; V: TRBV24-1; D: .; size: once; J: TRBJ2-1
CDR3: CASSLVGGATDTQYF; DNA: TGTGCCAGCAGCTTAGTAGGTGGGGCCACAGATACGCAGTATTTT; V: TRBV11-2; D: .; size: .; J: TRBJ2-3
CDR3: CATSTGGGIETQYF; DNA: TGTGCCACCAGCACCGGGGGAGGGATAGAGACCCAGTACTTC; V: TRBV15; D: TRBD2; size: few; J: TRBJ2-5
CDR3: CASSLDGWAGPTYEQYF; DNA: TGTGCCAGCAGCTTGGATGGTTGGGCGGGACCCACCTACGAGCAGTACTTC; V: TRBV5-6; D: .; size: .; J: TRBJ2-7
CDR3: CASSPTQFQGGYF; DNA: TGTGCCAGCAGCCCCACTCAGTTTCAGGGGGGGTACTTC; V: TRBV7-9; D: .; size: .; J: TRBJ2-7
CDR3: CASSGAREPISYEQYF; DNA: TGTGCCAGCAGCGGGGCCCGGGAGCCAATATCCTACGAGCAGTACTTC; V: TRBV7-2; D: .; size: .; J: TRBJ2-7
CDR3: CASRLGVGLHPFSYEQYF; DNA: TGTGCAAGTCGCTTAGGTGTTGGACTACACCCGTTCTCCTACGAGCAGTACTTC; V: TRBV12-2; D: .; size: .; J: TRBJ2-7
CDR3: CSASWDAGEMYNEQFF; DNA: TGCAGTGCTAGTTGGGACGCGGGAGAGATGTACAATGAGCAGTTCTTC; V: TRBV20-1; D: TRBD2; size: .; J: TRBJ2-1
CDR3: CASSVDRVGNQPQHF; DNA: TGTGCCAGTAGTGTAGACAGGGTTGGCAATCAGCCCCAGCATTTT; V: TRBV19; D: TRBD1; size: once; J: TRBJ1-5
CDR3: CASSLIGTGREQYF; DNA: TGTGCCAGCAGCTTGATCGGGACAGGGCGCGAGCAGTACTTC; V: TRBV5-5; D: TRBD1; size: .; J: TRBJ2-7
CDR3: CASSPGSGAGNTIYF; DNA: TGTGCCAGCAGCCCCGGGAGTGGGGCTGGAAACACCATATATTTT; V: TRBV13; D: .; size: once; J: TRBJ1-3
CDR3: CASSVTGDSAMNTEAFF; DNA: TGCGCCAGCAGCGTGACAGGGGACTCCGCAATGAACACTGAAGCTTTCTTT; V: TRBV5-1; D: TRBD1; size: .; J: TRBJ1-1
CDR3: CASSSGLNYGYTF; DNA: TGTGCCAGCAGTTCAGGTTTGAACTATGGCTACACCTTC; V: TRBV28; D: .; size: .; J: TRBJ1-2
CDR3: CASSPRQGFGYTF; DNA: TGTGCCAGCAGCCCCAGACAGGGCTTTGGCTACACCTTC; V: TRBV9; D: TRBD1; size: .; J: TRBJ1-2
CDR3: CASSPLGTGVLTEAFF; DNA: TGTGCCAGCTCACCTCTGGGGACAGGGGTTCTAACTGAAGCTTTCTTT; V: TRBV18; D: TRBD1; size: .; J: TRBJ1-1
CDR3: CAIKGFDYGYTF; DNA: TGTGCCATCAAGGGGTTCGACTATGGCTACACCTTC; V: TRBV12-3/TRBV12-4; D: .; size: .; J: TRBJ1-2
CDR3: CASSLTGFTDTQYF; DNA: TGCGCCAGCAGCTTGACAGGGTTCACAGATACGCAGTATTTT; V: TRBV5-1; D: .; size: .; J: TRBJ2-3
CDR3: CASTGGSASPLHF; DNA: TGTGCCTCCACGGGAGGAAGTGCTTCACCCCTCCACTTT; V: TRBV28; D: .; size: .; J: TRBJ1-6
CDR3: CATQGSVREQYF; DNA: TGTGCCACTCAGGGGTCGGTACGTGAGCAGTACTTC; V: TRBV6-5; D: .; size: .; J: TRBJ2-7
CDR3: CASSQGRSGGISSPLHF; DNA: TGTGCCAGCAGCCAAGGTCGGTCAGGGGGCATTTCGTCACCCCTCCACTTT; V: TRBV3-1/TRBV3-2; D: TRBD1; size: many; J: TRBJ1-6
CDR3: CAGNRVIQETQYF; DNA: TGTGCGGGGAACAGGGTAATACAAGAGACCCAGTACTTC; V: TRBV10-3; D: .; size: .; J: TRBJ2-5
CDR3: CASSQGAATNTGELFF; DNA: TGTGCCAGCAGCCAAGGGGCAGCCACGAACACCGGGGAGCTGTTTTTT; V: TRBV3-1/TRBV3-2; D: .; size: .; J: TRBJ2-2
CDR3: CASSTRATSGRETQYF; DNA: TGTGCCAGCAGCACCCGGGCGACTAGCGGTCGAGAGACCCAGTACTTC; V: TRBV7-6; D: TRBD2; size: .; J: TRBJ2-5
CDR3: CASSVDPAGVYEQYF; DNA: TGTGCCAGCAGCGTAGACCCAGCGGGGGTCTACGAGCAGTACTTC; V: TRBV9; D: TRBD2; size: few; J: TRBJ2-7
CDR3: CASSDYRNSYEQYF; DNA: TGTGCCAGCAGTGATTACAGGAACTCCTACGAGCAGTACTTC; V: TRBV6-1; D: .; size: .; J: TRBJ2-7
CDR3: CASSGLWGTSAIPHDQETQYF; DNA: TGTGCCAGCAGTGGGCTATGGGGGACTAGCGCCATTCCACACGATCAAGAGACCCAGTACTTC; V: TRBV6-2/TRBV6-3; D: TRBD2; size: .; J: TRBJ2-5
CDR3: CAWSVSWGPTEAFF; DNA: TGTGCCTGGAGTGTCTCGTGGGGGCCCACTGAAGCTTTCTTT; V: TRBV30; D: .; size: once; J: TRBJ1-1
CDR3: CASSLFRGQGTGELFF; DNA: TGTGCCAGCAGCTTATTCCGGGGACAGGGCACCGGGGAGCTGTTTTTT; V: TRBV7-2; D: TRBD1; size: .; J: TRBJ2-2
CDR3: CASSQDGTIVGWDRGYEQYF; DNA: TGTGCCAGCAGCCAAGATGGGACAATAGTGGGTTGGGATAGGGGCTATGAGCAGTACTTC; V: TRBV4-2; D: .; size: .; J: TRBJ2-7
CDR3: CASSSGLAGAADTQYF; DNA: TGTGCCAGCAGCTCGGGACTAGCGGGAGCCGCAGATACGCAGTATTTT; V: TRBV7-2; D: TRBD2; size: .; J: TRBJ2-3
CDR3: CASKSRGRETEAFF; DNA: TGTGCCAGCAAAAGCAGGGGGCGAGAAACTGAAGCTTTCTTT; V: TRBV7-9; D: TRBD1; size: .; J: TRBJ1-1
CDR3: CASSSDRRTDTQYF; DNA: TGTGCCAGCAGCTCGGACAGACGCACAGATACGCAGTATTTT; V: TRBV7-2; D: .; size: .; J: TRBJ2-3
CDR3: CASSPDRGDPNEKLFF; DNA: TGTGCCAGTAGTCCGGACAGGGGCGATCCTAATGAAAAACTGTTTTTT; V: TRBV19; D: TRBD1; size: .; J: TRBJ1-4
CDR3: CASSVGLAGQYNEQFF; DNA: TGTGCCAGCAGCGTAGGTCTAGCGGGACAGTACAATGAGCAGTTCTTC; V: TRBV9; D: TRBD2; size: few; J: TRBJ2-1
CDR3: CASSSQGFLGETEAFF; DNA: TGTGCCAGCAGCTCACAGGGGTTTTTAGGGGAGACTGAAGCTTTCTTT; V: TRBV5-6; D: TRBD1; size: .; J: TRBJ1-1
CDR3: CASSRRQGRNTEAFF; DNA: TGTGCCAGCAGTCGAAGACAGGGGCGGAACACTGAAGCTTTCTTT; V: TRBV27; D: TRBD1; size: .; J: TRBJ1-1
CDR3: CASSAQGFGNTIYF; DNA: TGTGCCAGCAGCGCACAGGGATTTGGAAACACCATATATTTT; V: TRBV9; D: .; size: .; J: TRBJ1-3
CDR3: CASSSPGLAPFGELFF; DNA: TGTGCCAGCAGCTCACCGGGACTAGCGCCGTTCGGGGAGCTGTTTTTT; V: TRBV7-9; D: TRBD2; size: once; J: TRBJ2-2
CDR3: CASSANGPGARTEAFF; DNA: TGTGCCAGCAGCGCAAACGGCCCAGGGGCGCGGACTGAAGCTTTCTTT; V: TRBV7-3; D: .; size: .; J: TRBJ1-1
CDR3: CASSLLTSGRLGGDTQYF; DNA: TGTGCCAGCAGCCTCCTGACTAGCGGGAGACTTGGGGGCGATACGCAGTATTTT; V: TRBV5-5; D: TRBD2; size: .; J: TRBJ2-3
CDR3: CASWDSLYGYTF; DNA: TGTGCCAGCTGGGACAGCCTCTATGGCTACACCTTC; V: TRBV27; D: TRBD1; size: .; J: TRBJ1-2
CDR3: CASTADSEETQYF; DNA: TGTGCCAGCACCGCGGACAGTGAAGAGACCCAGTACTTC; V: TRBV2; D: .; size: .; J: TRBJ2-5
CDR3: CASSPGTGTNEKLFF; DNA: TGTGCCAGTAGTCCGGGGACAGGGACGAATGAAAAACTGTTTTTT; V: TRBV19; D: TRBD1; size: .; J: TRBJ1-4